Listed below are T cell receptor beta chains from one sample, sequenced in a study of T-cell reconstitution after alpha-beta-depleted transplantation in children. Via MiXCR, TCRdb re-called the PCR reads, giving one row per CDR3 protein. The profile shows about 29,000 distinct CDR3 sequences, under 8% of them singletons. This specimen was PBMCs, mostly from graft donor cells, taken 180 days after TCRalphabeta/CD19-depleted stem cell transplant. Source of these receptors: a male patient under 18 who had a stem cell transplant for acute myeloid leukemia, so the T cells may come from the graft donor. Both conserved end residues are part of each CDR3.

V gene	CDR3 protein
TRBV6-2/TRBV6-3	CASSYSGSGRDTGELFF
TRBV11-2	CASSLTGQVGEKLFF
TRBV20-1	CSASSRYNEQFF
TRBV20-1	CSARGGAAGASNEQFF
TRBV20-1	CSASRGTNQPQHF
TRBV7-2	CASGLSGRASLQETQYF
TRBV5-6	CASSLPGTGSYEQYF
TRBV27	CASSLEPAVGANVLTF
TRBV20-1	CSARRAGGSTDTQYF
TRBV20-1	CSARDLREGEKLFF
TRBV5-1	CASSLALGRGEQYF
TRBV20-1	CSARAGTGFRETQYF
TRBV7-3	CASSALAGDFFYNEQFF
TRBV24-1	CATSDPRRGNAEAFF
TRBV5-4	CASSSDPLGEQYF
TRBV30	CAWSVRGSLTSGRTAYEQYF
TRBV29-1	CSGSGRWNTEAFF
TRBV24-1	CATSPSGASTGELFF
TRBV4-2	CASSPPTENTEAFF
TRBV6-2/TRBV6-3	CASSPLRRTSFTEQFF
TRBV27	CASSYLGFYEQYF
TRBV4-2	CASSHRDSNYGYTF
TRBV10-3	CAISEPGQLNLDEQFF
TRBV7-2	CASSSSWGEAFF
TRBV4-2	CASSQDVRDRVYGYTF
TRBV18	CASSPQAQETQYF